The rows below give T cell receptor beta chains drawn from one sample of a study of blood T cell repertoires in COVID-19. Some clones are missing from TCRdb's copy, which holds only in-frame ones; the method was immunoSEQ multiplex PCR. The repertoire has hundreds of thousands of clones, roughly nine tenths of them found once; the top ten carry around 1.1%. The sequenced sample was PBMCs or T cells enriched from blood (not recorded which). All receptors come from a man aged 30-40 years who had recovered from COVID-19. Both conserved end residues are part of each CDR3. The D gene is left open where the match is weak. Size values are once, few and many counts, or a class for expanded clones, and some rows have none.

TRBJ2-5,-,TRBV9,-,TGTGCCAGCAGCGTACACGGGAACCAAGAGACCCAGTACTTC,CASSVHGNQETQYF
TRBJ2-3,-,TRBV6-2/TRBV6-3,-,TGTGCCAGCAGTCCCCCGACCAAGGGGTTGGACACAGATACGCAGTATTTT,CASSPPTKGLDTDTQYF
TRBJ1-2,-,TRBV18,TRBD1,TGTGCCAGCTCCCCCGGGACAGAAAAACTATGGGGCTACACCTTC,CASSPGTEKLWGYTF
TRBJ2-3,-,TRBV6-5,TRBD2,TGTGCCAGTCAGACTAGCGGGAGTGAATCAGATACGCAGTATTTT,CASQTSGSESDTQYF
TRBJ1-1,-,TRBV6-7,TRBD1,TGTGCCAGCAGTAATCAGGGGGCGGACACTGAAGCTTTCTTT,CASSNQGADTEAFF
TRBJ1-1,-,TRBV27,-,TGTGCCAGCAGTTTGTCCAGGAACACTGAAGCTTTCTTT,CASSLSRNTEAFF
TRBJ2-4,-,TRBV4-2,-,TGTGCCAGCAGCCAGGGGCAGGGGGGAAAGGAGAACGTTCAGTACTTC,CASSQGQGGKENVQYF
TRBJ2-3,-,TRBV13,-,TGTGCCAGCAGCCGTAAGAGCGAGATAACGCAGTATTTT,CASSRKSEITQYF
TRBJ2-7,-,TRBV4-1,-,TGCGCCAGCAGCCTTGCCGGGACATTCCCTTGGGAGCAGTACTTC,CASSLAGTFPWEQYF
TRBJ1-2,-,TRBV12-3/TRBV12-4,TRBD1,TGTGCCAGCAGTACCGGGACAGCCTATGGCTACACCTTC,CASSTGTAYGYTF
TRBJ1-2,-,TRBV10-3,-,TGTGCCATCAGTGAGTCGATGGGGGGGAACTATGGCTACACCTTC,CAISESMGGNYGYTF
TRBJ2-1,-,TRBV4-2,-,TGTGCCAGCAGCCAAGGACATAGCTCCTACAATGAGCAGTTCTTC,CASSQGHSSYNEQFF
TRBJ2-3,-,TRBV24-1,TRBD2,TGTGCCACCAGTGCCCCCGGGCGGGGGTGGGAAGATACGCAGTATTTT,CATSAPGRGWEDTQYF
TRBJ1-3,few,TRBV4-1,TRBD1,TGCGCCAGCAGCCAAGAACAACAGGGGAAATCTCTCCCGAGAAACACCATATATTTT,CASSQEQQGKSLPRNTIYF
TRBJ1-1,-,TRBV5-1,-,TGCGCCAGCAGCTTGGGAGGGATGAACACTGAAGCTTTCTTT,CASSLGGMNTEAFF
TRBJ2-4,few,TRBV7-3,-,TGTGCCAGCAGCTTAAGCCAGGGTGCCATTCAGTACTTC,CASSLSQGAIQYF
TRBJ1-1,-,TRBV2,-,TGTGCCAGCATTACGGAGCTGAACACTGAAGCTTTCTTT,CASITELNTEAFF
TRBJ1-3,-,TRBV5-4,-,TGTGCCAGCAGCCGTGGGAGGGGCGGTTCTGGAAACACCATATATTTT,CASSRGRGGSGNTIYF
TRBJ2-7,-,TRBV28,-,TGTGCCAGCAGTTTACGTGTCGGGTCCTCCTACGAGCAGTACTTC,CASSLRVGSSYEQYF
TRBJ1-4,-,TRBV12-3/TRBV12-4,-,TGTGCCAGCAGTTTTTCAGGGCTAGGGAAACTGTTTTTT,CASSFSGLGKLFF
TRBJ2-7,-,TRBV30,TRBD2,TGTGCCTGGAAGCGCCGGACTAGCGGGAGCGACTACGAGCAGTACTTC,CAWKRRTSGSDYEQYF
TRBJ2-7,-,TRBV18,TRBD2,TGTGCCAGCTCACCACTGCCTAGCGGGACGTACGAGCAGTACTTC,CASSPLPSGTYEQYF
TRBJ2-3,-,TRBV19,TRBD2,TGTGCCAGTCGGGGGGGTAGCGGGAGGAACATGCCCTCGACAGATACGCAGTATTTT,CASRGGSGRNMPSTDTQYF
TRBJ1-2,-,TRBV12-3/TRBV12-4,-,TGTGCCAGCAGTTTAGGTAGGACATATGGCTACACCTTC,CASSLGRTYGYTF
TRBJ2-6,-,TRBV7-9,-,TGTGCCAGCAGCTTAGTGGGGGCCATGGCCAACGTCCTGACTTTC,CASSLVGAMANVLTF
TRBJ2-7,-,TRBV10-3,-,TGTGCCATCACCGAGGGCCCTCCTGGCTACGAGCAGTACTTC,CAITEGPPGYEQYF
TRBJ2-3,-,TRBV9,TRBD1,TGTGCCAGCAGCGTAGTAAAGACAGGGGGCAGCGATACGCAGTATTTT,CASSVVKTGGSDTQYF
TRBJ2-1,-,TRBV15,TRBD2,TGTGCCACCAGCAACGAGCGGGAACCGTACAATGAGCAGTTCTTC,CATSNEREPYNEQFF
TRBJ2-5,-,TRBV30,TRBD1,TGTGCCTGGAGTTGGACAGGGGGAGAGACCCAGTACTTC,CAWSWTGGETQYF
TRBJ1-1,-,TRBV7-3,-,TGTGCCAGCAGCTTGAAACGGGACACTGAAGCTTTCTTT,CASSLKRDTEAFF
TRBJ1-5,-,TRBV6-5,-,TGTGCCAGCAGTTACTCTTCCGGTCAGCCCCAGCATTTT,CASSYSSGQPQHF
TRBJ1-3,few,TRBV10-2,-,TGCGCCAGCAGGGTCGGTGGTGGAAACACCATATATTTT,CASRVGGGNTIYF
TRBJ1-2,-,TRBV25-1,-,TGTGCCAGCAGGAAATCGACAGGAACCTACACCTTC,CASRKSTGTYTF
TRBJ1-5,-,TRBV24-1,TRBD1,TGTGCCACCAGTGACGGCAGACAGGGAGGTTGGGGCCAGCCCCAGCATTTT,CATSDGRQGGWGQPQHF
TRBJ2-7,-,TRBV30,-,TGTGCCTGGAGTTTGGCTTCCGAGCAGTACTTC,CAWSLASEQYF
TRBJ2-1,-,TRBV3-1/TRBV3-2,-,TGTGCCAGCAGCCAAGAATGGGCTCCCCACAATGAGCAGTTCTTC,CASSQEWAPHNEQFF
TRBJ1-5,-,TRBV19,-,TGTGCCAGTAGTATCCCTTCTCAGCCCCAGCATTTT,CASSIPSQPQHF
TRBJ2-3,-,TRBV5-1,TRBD2,TGCGCCAGCAGCTTAGGGACTAGCGGGAGTGAAGATACGCAGTATTTT,CASSLGTSGSEDTQYF
TRBJ1-2,-,TRBV19,-,TGTGCCAGTAGTTCCCAGGGGTACTATGGCTACACCTTC,CASSSQGYYGYTF
TRBJ2-7,-,TRBV6-5,-,TGTGCCAGCAGCCCCAGGACACCGTCGGGCGAGCAGTACTTC,CASSPRTPSGEQYF
TRBJ2-3,-,TRBV27,TRBD2,TGTGCCAGCAGTTTTGAGGGACTAGCGTTAGATACGCAGTATTTT,CASSFEGLALDTQYF
TRBJ2-7,-,TRBV3-1/TRBV3-2,-,TGTGCCAGCAGCTCCCATTACGAGCAGTACTTC,CASSSHYEQYF
TRBJ1-2,once,TRBV2,-,TGTGCCAGCACTGATCAGAACTATGGCTACACCTTC,CASTDQNYGYTF
TRBJ2-7,-,TRBV2,TRBD1,TGTGCCAGCGGAGGACAGGCTGTCAGCGAGCAGTACTTC,CASGGQAVSEQYF
TRBJ2-3,-,TRBV7-9,-,TGTGCCAGCAGCCATCCGACAAACGCAGATACGCAGTATTTT,CASSHPTNADTQYF
TRBJ2-7,-,TRBV24-1,TRBD2,TGTGCCACCAGTGATGCTAGCGGGAGAGACTCCTACGAGCAGTACTTC,CATSDASGRDSYEQYF
TRBJ2-7,-,TRBV7-9,-,TGTGCCAGCAGCTTCAGGGGATTAGAGGACGAGCAGTACTTC,CASSFRGLEDEQYF
TRBJ2-7,-,TRBV28,TRBD2,TGTGCCAGCACCACTTGGACTAGCGGCTCCTACGAGCAGTACTTC,CASTTWTSGSYEQYF
TRBJ1-5,few,TRBV19,-,TGTGCCAGTAGTAAGGGGTATCAGCCCCAGCATTTT,CASSKGYQPQHF
TRBJ1-1,-,TRBV10-3,TRBD1,TGTGCCATCAGGATGGAAGTCGGCGGGACAGACACTGAAGCTTTCTTT,CAIRMEVGGTDTEAFF
TRBJ1-6,-,TRBV27,TRBD1,TGTGCCAGCAGTTTTCACGAGACAGGGGAATCACCCCTCCACTTT,CASSFHETGESPLHF
TRBJ1-2,-,TRBV28,-,TGTGCCAGCAGTTTTTCGGGCTATGGCTACACCTTC,CASSFSGYGYTF